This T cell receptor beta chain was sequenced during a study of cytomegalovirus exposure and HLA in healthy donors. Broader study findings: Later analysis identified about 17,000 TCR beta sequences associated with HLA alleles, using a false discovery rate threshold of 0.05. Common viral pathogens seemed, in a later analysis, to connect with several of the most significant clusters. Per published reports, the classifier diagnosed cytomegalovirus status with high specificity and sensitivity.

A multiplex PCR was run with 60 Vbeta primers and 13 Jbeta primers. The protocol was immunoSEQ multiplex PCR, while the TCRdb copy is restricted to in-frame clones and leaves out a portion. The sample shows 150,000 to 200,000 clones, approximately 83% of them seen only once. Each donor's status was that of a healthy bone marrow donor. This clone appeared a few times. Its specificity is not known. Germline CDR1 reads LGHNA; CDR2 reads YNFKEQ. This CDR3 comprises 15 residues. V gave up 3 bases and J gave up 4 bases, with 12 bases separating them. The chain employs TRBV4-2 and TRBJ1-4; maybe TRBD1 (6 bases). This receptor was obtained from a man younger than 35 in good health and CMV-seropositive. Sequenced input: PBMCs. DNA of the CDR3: TGTGCCAGCAGCCAGAAACAGGGAATTAATGAAAAACTGTTTTTT. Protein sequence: CASSQKQGINEKLFF.